What follows describes a single TCR beta chain. Regions amplified from RNA transcripts were the TCR beta CDR3 regions. HTBI primers were employed in a first-round RT-PCR of the TCR CDR3. TCRdb called the multiplex PCR reads again in MiXCR, with one record for every CDR3 protein. The sample carries 200,000 to 250,000 distinct CDR3 sequences, about a sixth recorded once. The CDR3 runs to 17 residues. Germline V gives CDR1 SGHRS, CDR2 YFSETQ. J lost 0 bases, V lost 4 bases, and 4 bases had no gene match. The sample is drawn from a study of T cells in Graves' hyperthyroidism and ophthalmopathy. Looking at the study overall: It was at initial diagnosis, before any treatment, that peripheral blood was collected.

Based on clinical symptoms, serum thyroxine and TRAb, thyroid ultrasound and orbital computed tomography, diagnoses were reached. Specimen: blood. The rearrangement uses TRBV5-1 and TRBJ2-6; 10 nucleotides agree with TRBD1. The clonotype comes from a woman younger than 30 with Graves' ophthalmopathy. The CDR3 sequence: CASSGWTGGSGANVLTF. In DNA, the CDR3 is TGCGCCAGCAGCGGATGGACAGGGGGCTCTGGGGCCAACGTCCTGACTTTC.